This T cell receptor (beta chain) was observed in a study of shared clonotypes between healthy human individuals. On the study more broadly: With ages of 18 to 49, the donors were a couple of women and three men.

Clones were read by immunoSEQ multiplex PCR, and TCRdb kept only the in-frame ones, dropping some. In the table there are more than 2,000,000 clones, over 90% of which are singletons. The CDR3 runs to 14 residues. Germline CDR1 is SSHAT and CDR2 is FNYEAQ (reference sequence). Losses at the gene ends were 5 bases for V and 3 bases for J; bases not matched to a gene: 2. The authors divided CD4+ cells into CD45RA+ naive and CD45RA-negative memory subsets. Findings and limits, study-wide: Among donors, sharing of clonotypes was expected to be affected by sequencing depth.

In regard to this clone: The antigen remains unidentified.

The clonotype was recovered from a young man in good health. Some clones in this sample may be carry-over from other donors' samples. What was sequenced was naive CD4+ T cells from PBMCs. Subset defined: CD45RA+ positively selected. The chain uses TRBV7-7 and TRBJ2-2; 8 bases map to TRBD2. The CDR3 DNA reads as TGTGCCAGCAGCCCGGGGGGGCACACCGGGGAGCTGTTTTTT. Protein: CASSPGGHTGELFF.